The sequence of this TCR beta chain was determined in a study of cytomegalovirus exposure and HLA in healthy donors. Profiled with immunoSEQ multiplex PCR; TCRdb holds only in-frame clones, not every one. The sample shows about 200,000 clones, about 79% of them seen only once. The sequencing sample was made of PBMCs. The source of this sequence is a woman in her 30s in good health and CMV-seropositive.

The CDR3: CASSPTSGSQDEQFF. The DNA of the CDR3 is TGCGCCAGCTCCCCGACTAGCGGGAGTCAAGATGAGCAGTTCTTC. The chain uses TRBV5-1 and TRBJ2-1; 12 positions agree with TRBD2. CDR1 is SGHRS, CDR2 YFSETQ, per germline. This CDR3 contains 15 residues. Trimming took 7 bases from V and 8 from J; bases not matched to a gene: 10.